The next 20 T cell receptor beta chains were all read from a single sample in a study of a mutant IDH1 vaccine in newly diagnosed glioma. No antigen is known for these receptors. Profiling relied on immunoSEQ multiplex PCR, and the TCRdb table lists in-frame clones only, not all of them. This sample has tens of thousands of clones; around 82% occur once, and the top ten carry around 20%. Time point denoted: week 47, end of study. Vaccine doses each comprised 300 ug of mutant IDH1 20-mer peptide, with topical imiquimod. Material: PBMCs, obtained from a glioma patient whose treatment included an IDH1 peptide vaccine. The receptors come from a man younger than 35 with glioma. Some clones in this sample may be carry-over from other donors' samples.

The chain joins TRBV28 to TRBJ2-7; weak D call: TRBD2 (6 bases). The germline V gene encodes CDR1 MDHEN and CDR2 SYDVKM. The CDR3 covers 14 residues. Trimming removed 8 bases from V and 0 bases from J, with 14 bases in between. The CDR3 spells CASHPGTFSYEQYF. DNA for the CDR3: TGTGCCAGCCACCCCGGGACTTTCTCCTACGAGCAGTACTTC.

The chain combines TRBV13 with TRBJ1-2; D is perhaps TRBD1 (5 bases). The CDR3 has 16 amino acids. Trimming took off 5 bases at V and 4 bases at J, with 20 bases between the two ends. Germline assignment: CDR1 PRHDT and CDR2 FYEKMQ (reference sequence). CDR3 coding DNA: TGTGCCAGCAGCCAAAAAGTCTTTGACAGTACCTATGGCTACACCTTC. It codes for CASSQKVFDSTYGYTF.

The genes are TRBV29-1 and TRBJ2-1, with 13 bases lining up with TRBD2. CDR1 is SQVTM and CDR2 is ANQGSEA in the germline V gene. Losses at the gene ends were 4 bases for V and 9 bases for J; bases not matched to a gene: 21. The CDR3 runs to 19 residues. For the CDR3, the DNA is TGCAGCGTTGTCCCCCGCTCACAACTAGCGGGGGGGAAAGGGGGTGAGCAGTTCTTC. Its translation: CSVVPRSQLAGGKGGEQFF.

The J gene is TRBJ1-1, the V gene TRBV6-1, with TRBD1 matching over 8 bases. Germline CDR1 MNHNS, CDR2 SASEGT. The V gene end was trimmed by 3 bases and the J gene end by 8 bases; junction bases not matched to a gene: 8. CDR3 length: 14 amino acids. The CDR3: CASSDRDRRLEAFF. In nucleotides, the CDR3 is TGTGCCAGCAGTGACCGGGACAGGAGGTTAGAAGCTTTCTTT.

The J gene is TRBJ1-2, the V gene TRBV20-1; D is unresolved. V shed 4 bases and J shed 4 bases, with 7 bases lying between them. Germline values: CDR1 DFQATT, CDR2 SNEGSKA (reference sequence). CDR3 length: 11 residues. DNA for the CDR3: TGCAGTGCTAAAGGCCTCTATGGCTACACCTTC. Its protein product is CSAKGLYGYTF.

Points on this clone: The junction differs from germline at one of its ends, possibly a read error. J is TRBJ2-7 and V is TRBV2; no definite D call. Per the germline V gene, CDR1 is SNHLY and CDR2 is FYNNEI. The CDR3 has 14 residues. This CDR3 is CASTQPLISSEQYF. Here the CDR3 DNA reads TGTGCCAGTACACAGCCTCTCATATCCTCCGAGCAGTACTTC.

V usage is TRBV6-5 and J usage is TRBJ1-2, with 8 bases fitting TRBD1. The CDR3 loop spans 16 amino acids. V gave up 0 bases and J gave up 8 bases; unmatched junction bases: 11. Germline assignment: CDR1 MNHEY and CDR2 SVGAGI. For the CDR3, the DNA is TGTGCCAGCAGTTACTCTCTGGGGACAGGTTGGAAGGGCTACACCTTC. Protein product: CASSYSLGTGWKGYTF.

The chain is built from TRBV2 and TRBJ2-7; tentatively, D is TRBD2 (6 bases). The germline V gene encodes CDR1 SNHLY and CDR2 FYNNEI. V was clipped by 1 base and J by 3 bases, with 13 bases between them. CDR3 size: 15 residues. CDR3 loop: CASSEGVAALYEQYF. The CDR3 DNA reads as TGTGCCAGCAGTGAAGGAGTAGCGGCGCTCTACGAGCAGTACTTC.

The DNA of the CDR3 is TGCAGTGCTATTGGCCCATATGGCTACACCTTC. It is translated as CSAIGPYGYTF. The chain combines TRBV20-1 with TRBJ1-2; D gene uncertain. The CDR3 extends over 11 amino acids. Trimming took 4 bases from V and 5 from J, leaving 8 bases between them. CDR1 is DFQATT, CDR2 SNEGSKA, per germline (reference sequence).

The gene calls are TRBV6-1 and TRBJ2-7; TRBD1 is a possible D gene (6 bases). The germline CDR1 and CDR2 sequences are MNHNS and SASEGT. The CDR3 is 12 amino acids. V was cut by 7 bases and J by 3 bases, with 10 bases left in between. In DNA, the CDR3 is TGTGCCAGCAACAGACAGGACTACGAGCAGTACTTC. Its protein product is CASNRQDYEQYF.

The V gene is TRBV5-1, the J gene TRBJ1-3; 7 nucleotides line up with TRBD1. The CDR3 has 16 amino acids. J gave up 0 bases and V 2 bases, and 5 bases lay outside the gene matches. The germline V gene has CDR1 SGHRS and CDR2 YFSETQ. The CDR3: CASSLQGPYSGNTIYF. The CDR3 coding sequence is TGCGCCAGCAGCTTACAGGGGCCCTACTCTGGAAACACCATATATTTT.

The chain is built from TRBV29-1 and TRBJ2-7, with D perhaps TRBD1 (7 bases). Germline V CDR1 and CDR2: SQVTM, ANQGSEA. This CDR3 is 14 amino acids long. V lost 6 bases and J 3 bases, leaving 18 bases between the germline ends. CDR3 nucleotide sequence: TGCAGCGTCCTGGACAGGCAGGGGGGCTACGAGCAGTACTTC. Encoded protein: CSVLDRQGGYEQYF.

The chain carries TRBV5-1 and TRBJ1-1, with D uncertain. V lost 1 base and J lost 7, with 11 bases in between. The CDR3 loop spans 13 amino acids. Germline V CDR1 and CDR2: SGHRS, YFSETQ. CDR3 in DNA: TGCGCCAGCAGCTTGTACAGCGAATTTGAAGCTTTCTTT. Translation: CASSLYSEFEAFF. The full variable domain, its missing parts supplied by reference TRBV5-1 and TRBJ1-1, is KAGVTQTPRYLIKTRGQQVTLSCSPISGHRSVSWYQQTPGQGLQFLFEYFSETQRNKGNFPGRFSGRQFSNSRSEMNVSTLELGDSALYLCASSLYSEFEAFFGQGTRLTVV.

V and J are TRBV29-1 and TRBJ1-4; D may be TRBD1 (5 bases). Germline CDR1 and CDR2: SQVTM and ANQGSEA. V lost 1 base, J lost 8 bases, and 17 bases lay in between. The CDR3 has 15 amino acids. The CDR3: CSVEGTPRGGEKLFF. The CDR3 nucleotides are TGCAGCGTTGAAGGGACACCCCGAGGCGGAGAAAAACTGTTTTTT.

The CDR3 DNA follows: TGTGCCACAAGGAGGGATTTGCAAGAGACCCAGTACTTC. Translated: CATRRDLQETQYF. The rearrangement joins TRBV10-3 to TRBJ2-5; TRBD2 might be the D (6 bases). Trimming pared 10 bases from V and 2 bases from J, leaving 14 bases between. The germline CDR1 and CDR2 sequences are ENHRY and SYGVKD. CDR3 length equals 13 residues.

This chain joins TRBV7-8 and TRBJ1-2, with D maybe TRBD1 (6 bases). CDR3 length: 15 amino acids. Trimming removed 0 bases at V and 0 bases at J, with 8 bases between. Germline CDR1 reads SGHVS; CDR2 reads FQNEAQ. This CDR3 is CASSLAAGANYGYTF. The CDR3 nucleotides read TGTGCCAGCAGCTTAGCGGCAGGGGCTAACTATGGCTACACCTTC.

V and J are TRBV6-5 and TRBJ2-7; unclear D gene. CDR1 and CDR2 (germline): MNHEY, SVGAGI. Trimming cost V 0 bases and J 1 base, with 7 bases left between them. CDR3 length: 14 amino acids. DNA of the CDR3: TGTGCCAGCAGTTACTCCGGCAGTTCCTACGAGCAGTACTTC. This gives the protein CASSYSGSSYEQYF.

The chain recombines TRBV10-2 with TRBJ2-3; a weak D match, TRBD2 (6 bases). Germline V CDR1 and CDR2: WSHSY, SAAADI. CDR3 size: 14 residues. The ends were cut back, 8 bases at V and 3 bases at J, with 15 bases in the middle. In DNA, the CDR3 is TGCGCCAGCCTTTCGGGGGAACGGACAGATACGCAGTATTTT. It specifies CASLSGERTDTQYF.

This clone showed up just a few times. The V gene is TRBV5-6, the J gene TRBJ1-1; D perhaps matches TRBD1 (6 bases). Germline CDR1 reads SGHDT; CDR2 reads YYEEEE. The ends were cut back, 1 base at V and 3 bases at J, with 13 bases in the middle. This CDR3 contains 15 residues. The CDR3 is CASSLMAAGDTEAFF. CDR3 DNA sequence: TGTGCCAGCAGCTTGATGGCGGCAGGGGACACTGAAGCTTTCTTT.

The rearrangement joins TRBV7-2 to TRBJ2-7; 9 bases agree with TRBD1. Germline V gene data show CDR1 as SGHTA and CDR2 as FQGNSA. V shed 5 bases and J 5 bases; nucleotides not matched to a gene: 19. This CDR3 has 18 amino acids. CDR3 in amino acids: CASSHLRASRDRVHEQYF. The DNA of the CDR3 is TGTGCCAGCAGCCACCTTAGGGCTTCCCGGGACAGGGTCCACGAGCAGTACTTC.